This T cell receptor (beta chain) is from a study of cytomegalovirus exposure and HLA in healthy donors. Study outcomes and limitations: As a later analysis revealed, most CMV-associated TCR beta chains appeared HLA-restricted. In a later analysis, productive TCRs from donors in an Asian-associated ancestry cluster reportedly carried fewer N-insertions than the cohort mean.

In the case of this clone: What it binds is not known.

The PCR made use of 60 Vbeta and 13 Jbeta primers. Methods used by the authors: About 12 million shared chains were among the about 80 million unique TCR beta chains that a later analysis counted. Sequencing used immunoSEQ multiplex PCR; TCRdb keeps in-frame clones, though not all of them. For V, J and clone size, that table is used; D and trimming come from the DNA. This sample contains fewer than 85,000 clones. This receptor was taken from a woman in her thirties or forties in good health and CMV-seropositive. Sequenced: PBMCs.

The CDR3 loop reads CASSEGQGFEKLFF. In nucleotides, the CDR3 is TGTGCCAGCAGTGAAGGACAGGGGTTTGAAAAACTGTTTTTT. V gene TRBV6-1 combines with J gene TRBJ1-4, with 8 bases aligning to TRBD1. There are 14 residues in the CDR3. The germline CDR1 and CDR2 sequences are MNHNS and SASEGT. The junction had 2 bases not matched to a gene; V was cut back by 1 base and J by 7 bases.